The 30 T cell receptor beta chains in this list originate from one sample, sequenced in a study of blood T cell repertoires in COVID-19. Repertoires were generated with immunoSEQ multiplex PCR, while TCRdb's copy carries only in-frame clones and drops some. The sample lists roughly 120,000 clones; 65% to 85% were seen once. The source material was peripheral blood. The receptors shown here come from a man aged 70-80 years with acute or convalescent COVID-19.

This clone was seen a handful of times. V gene TRBV6-5 combines with J gene TRBJ2-1; TRBD2 matches 8 bases. The germline V gene encodes CDR1 MNHEY and CDR2 SVGAGI. The CDR3 consists of 15 residues. V lost 9 bases to trimming and J lost 2 bases; unmatched junction nucleotides: 9. CDR3 DNA sequence: TGTGCCAGTGGTTTCGGAGCGGGGGCCTACAATGAGCAGTTCTTC. It encodes CASGFGAGAYNEQFF.

The CDR3 reads CASSPGGTGGTDGYTF. CDR3 DNA sequence: TGCGCCAGCAGCCCGGGAGGGACAGGGGGCACGGATGGCTACACCTTC. V usage is TRBV5-1 and J usage is TRBJ1-2; 12 bases are a match to TRBD1. The CDR3 contains 16 residues. CDR1 SGHRS and CDR2 YFSETQ come from the germline V gene. Germline trimming cut 4 bases from V and 6 bases from J; bases unmatched to any gene: 10. Using reference TRBV5-1 and TRBJ1-2 for the parts outside the CDR3, the full variable domain is KAGVTQTPRYLIKTRGQQVTLSCSPISGHRSVSWYQQTPGQGLQFLFEYFSETQRNKGNFPGRFSGRQFSNSRSEMNVSTLELGDSALYLCASSPGGTGGTDGYTFGSGTRLTVV.

The chain couples TRBV10-2 to TRBJ2-1; 12 nucleotides agree with TRBD1. The CDR3 is 16 amino acids. J gave up 6 bases and V 2 bases, and 5 bases lay outside the gene matches. CDR1 and CDR2 from the germline V gene are WSHSY and SAAADI. The chain's CDR3 is CASSEPRDRGRNEQFF. The CDR3 coding sequence is TGCGCCAGCAGTGAGCCCCGGGACAGGGGGCGCAATGAGCAGTTCTTC.

This clone occurred a few times. The J gene is TRBJ2-7, the V gene TRBV19; 8 nucleotides align to TRBD1. This CDR3 spans 15 amino acids. V was clipped by 2 bases and J by 2 bases; unmatched bases: 5. CDR1 is LNHDA and CDR2 is SQIVND in the germline V gene (reference sequence). CDR3 sequence (DNA): TGTGCCAGTAGTATAAGGACAGGGAAGCCCTACGAGCAGTACTTC. Protein sequence: CASSIRTGKPYEQYF.

The chain has TRBV5-1 and TRBJ2-4, with TRBD1 matching 9 bases. The CDR3 totals 17 residues. The germline V gene encodes CDR1 SGHRS and CDR2 YFSETQ. Trimming cost V 4 bases and J 1 base; bases outside gene matches: 9. The CDR3 loop reads CASSPGQGWEAKNIQYF. The CDR3 DNA sequence: TGCGCCAGCAGCCCGGGACAGGGATGGGAGGCCAAAAACATTCAGTACTTC.

The chain uses TRBV6-6 and TRBJ2-7, with a possible D match to TRBD1 (7 bases). Trimming took off 0 bases at V and 6 bases at J, with 12 bases between the two ends. This CDR3 is built from 14 residues. Germline assignment: CDR1 MNHNY and CDR2 SVGAGI (reference sequence). The CDR3 loop reads CASSYSQGGGEQYF. CDR3 DNA: TGTGCCAGCAGTTACTCGCAGGGGGGCGGCGAGCAGTACTTC.

The chain combines TRBV10-1 with TRBJ1-1, with TRBD1 matching 8 bases. V lost 0 bases to trimming and J lost 6 bases; unmatched junction nucleotides: 6. CDR1 is WNHNN, CDR2 SYGVQD, per germline (reference sequence). The CDR3 runs to 15 residues. CDR3 in amino acids: CASSESAGGQAEAFF. The DNA for the CDR3 is TGCGCCAGCAGTGAGTCGGCAGGGGGCCAGGCTGAAGCTTTCTTT.

The J gene is TRBJ2-7, the V gene TRBV3-1 (or the pseudogene TRBV3-2), with D possibly TRBD2 on 5 matching bases. Trimming removed 4 bases at V and 4 bases at J, with 11 bases between. The CDR3 sequence is 13 residues long. Germline CDR1 LGHDT, CDR2 YNNKEL (reference sequence). CDR3 DNA: TGTGCCAGCAGCCCTAGGACGGGATACGAGCAGTACTTC. This encodes CASSPRTGYEQYF.

This clone was picked up one time. V is TRBV5-1 and J is TRBJ2-1, with 11 bases that match TRBD2. The CDR3 extends over 18 amino acids. V lost 0 bases, J lost 0 bases, and 5 bases stayed unmatched. Germline V gene lookup returns CDR1 SGHRS and CDR2 YFSETQ. The CDR3 DNA follows: TGCGCCAGCAGCTTGGCTAGCGGGGGGTTCAGCTCCTACAATGAGCAGTTCTTC. It is translated as CASSLASGGFSSYNEQFF.

J is TRBJ1-5 and V is TRBV28, with 10 bases matching TRBD1. There are 19 residues in the CDR3. V gave up 7 bases and J gave up 4 bases; unmatched junction bases: 19. The V gene's germline CDR1 is MDHEN and CDR2 SYDVKM. Written as DNA, the CDR3 is TGTGCCAGCATCCGGGGAGACAGGGGGCTAGTTGGACCGAATCAGCCCCAGCATTTT. Translated, it gives CASIRGDRGLVGPNQPQHF.

V usage is TRBV5-6 and J usage is TRBJ1-1; D remains ambiguous. The CDR3 length is 13 residues. Germline V gene sequence: CDR1 SGHDT, CDR2 YYEEEE. Trimming took off 0 bases at V and 11 bases at J, with 14 bases between the two ends. In DNA, the CDR3 is TGTGCCAGCAGCTTGGGATGGGAGGTAGTGGCTTTCTTT. Protein: CASSLGWEVVAFF.

J is TRBJ2-7 and V is TRBV5-1; weak D call: TRBD1 (7 bases). Looked up from germline, CDR1 is SGHRS and CDR2 is YFSETQ. V lost 4 bases and J lost 6, with 23 bases in between. CDR3 length: 16 residues. Written as DNA, the CDR3 is TGCGCCAGCAGCGGGGAAACAGGGGTAATGGGAGGCGAGCAGTACTTC. Its translation is CASSGETGVMGGEQYF.

V is TRBV10-2 and J is TRBJ1-1, with 7 bases identical to TRBD1. The germline gives CDR1 WSHSY, CDR2 SAAADI. This CDR3 has 14 amino acids. Trimming removed 6 bases from V and 2 bases from J; junction bases left unmatched: 6. As DNA, the CDR3 is TGCGCCAGCAGGGGGGGACAGCTCAACACTGAAGCTTTCTTT. This encodes CASRGGQLNTEAFF.

The genes are TRBV9 and TRBJ1-2; D might be TRBD1 (5 bases). V lost 3 bases to trimming and J lost 7 bases, with 13 bases between them. CDR1 and CDR2 (germline): SGDLS, YYNGEE. The CDR3 consists of 13 residues. In DNA, the CDR3 is TGTGCCAGCAGCGAAGTGGGGGGTGGTGGCTACACCTTC. Protein sequence: CASSEVGGGGYTF.

This clone was seen a single time. V is TRBV7-8 and J is TRBJ2-7; tentative D call: TRBD2 (6 bases). This CDR3 region has 15 residues. In germline, CDR1 is SGHVS, CDR2 FQNEAQ. V lost 2 bases and J 5 bases, leaving 16 bases between the germline ends. The CDR3 sequence is CASSLSAGRSHEQYF. In DNA, the CDR3 is TGTGCCAGCAGCTTATCGGCGGGGCGGTCCCACGAGCAGTACTTC.

V gene TRBV7-2 combines with J gene TRBJ2-6; 7 bases map to TRBD1. J was trimmed by 2 bases and V by 4 bases; bases with no gene match: 5. The germline V gene has CDR1 SGHTA and CDR2 FQGNSA. CDR3 length equals 16 residues. The CDR3 loop is CASSSGTVAGANVLTF. As DNA, the CDR3 is TGTGCCAGCAGCTCAGGGACAGTGGCTGGGGCCAACGTCCTGACTTTC.

This clone was counted between two and nine times. The gene calls are TRBV18 and TRBJ2-1, with D possibly matching TRBD1 (5 bases). The CDR3 spans 15 residues. Germline CDR1 KGHSH, CDR2 LQKENI. V lost 6 bases, J lost 3 bases, and 15 bases lay in between. The CDR3 protein is CASSLGQTNYNEQFF. CDR3 sequence (DNA): TGTGCCAGCTCCCTCGGACAAACGAACTACAATGAGCAGTTCTTC.

V gene TRBV7-2 combines with J gene TRBJ2-5, with TRBD2 matching 13 bases. Trimming removed 5 bases from V and 4 bases from J; junction bases left unmatched: 7. The CDR3 length is 16 residues. Per the germline V gene, CDR1 is SGHTA and CDR2 is FQGNSA. CDR3 in amino acids: CASSTSGGAVSETQYF. The CDR3 nucleotides read TGTGCCAGCAGCACTAGCGGGGGGGCCGTGTCAGAGACCCAGTACTTC.

The count of this clone is one. The V gene is TRBV6-4, the J gene TRBJ1-2; D gene ambiguous. This CDR3 region has 13 residues. Germline assignment: CDR1 MRHNA and CDR2 SNTAGT. V was clipped by 3 bases and J by 7 bases, with 12 bases between them. CDR3 amino acids: CASSDPGFGGYTF. As DNA, the CDR3 is TGTGCCAGCAGTGATCCGGGATTTGGTGGCTACACCTTC.

The gene calls are TRBV10-2 and TRBJ1-1; D not resolved. CDR3 length equals 12 residues. Per germline, CDR1 WSHSY and CDR2 SAAADI. V gave up 10 bases and J gave up 0 bases, with 9 bases separating them. In nucleotides, the CDR3 is TGCGCCACCTCCGGGTTGAACACTGAAGCTTTCTTT. Protein sequence: CATSGLNTEAFF.

The J gene is TRBJ1-5, the V gene TRBV15; D unclear. The germline V and J ends were trimmed by 0 bases and 0 bases, with 6 bases remaining between them. Germline loops: CDR1 LNHNV, CDR2 YYDKDF (reference sequence). CDR3 length: 15 residues. The CDR3 loop is CATSREIYSNQPQHF. The CDR3 nucleotides are TGTGCCACCAGCAGAGAGATCTATAGCAATCAGCCCCAGCATTTT.

The rearrangement links TRBV10-3 to TRBJ1-3; possibly TRBD1 for D (5 bases). Germline CDR1 ENHRY, CDR2 SYGVKD. V gave up 1 base and J gave up 4 bases, with 8 bases separating them. The CDR3 extends over 14 amino acids. The CDR3 protein is CAISEFRAGNTIYF. For the CDR3, the DNA is TGTGCCATCAGTGAGTTCAGGGCAGGAAACACCATATATTTT.

The V gene is TRBV2, the J gene TRBJ2-1; D remains unclear. Trimming cost V 3 bases and J 14 bases, with 14 bases left between them. This CDR3 is 12 amino acids long. The germline V gene has CDR1 SNHLY and CDR2 FYNNEI. The CDR3 sequence is CASSENSGLEFF. DNA for the CDR3: TGTGCCAGCAGTGAGAATAGTGGTTTGGAGTTCTTC.

The chain combines TRBV5-6 with TRBJ1-2; no clear D gene. V lost 1 base to trimming and J lost 6 bases, with 7 bases between them. Germline-derived CDR1 and CDR2 are SGHDT and YYEEEE. This CDR3 spans 12 amino acids. The CDR3 DNA reads as TGTGCCAGCAGCTTGCTGAGGGATGGCTACACCTTC. Translated, it gives CASSLLRDGYTF.

This clone appeared a few times. This sequence joins TRBV5-6 and TRBJ2-2; D gene ambiguous. V was shortened by 4 bases and J by 4 bases, with 5 bases between the two germline ends. CDR3 length: 12 amino acids. CDR1 SGHDT and CDR2 YYEEEE come from the germline V gene. The chain's CDR3 is CASSPSTGELFF. CDR3 coding DNA: TGTGCCAGCAGCCCCTCCACCGGGGAGCTGTTTTTT.

The chain joins TRBV19 to TRBJ2-1; 7 positions match TRBD2. Trimming cost V 6 bases and J 8 bases; bases outside gene matches: 4. Germline V lookup: CDR1 LNHDA, CDR2 SQIVND (reference sequence). The CDR3 loop spans 12 amino acids. The CDR3 sequence is CASRTSTHEQFF. CDR3 in DNA: TGTGCCAGTAGGACTAGCACGCATGAGCAGTTCTTC.

This clone showed up just once. The chain joins TRBV11-2 to TRBJ1-1; D unresolved. Trimming took off 2 bases at V and 7 bases at J, with 8 bases between the two ends. Germline CDR1 is SGHAT and CDR2 is FQNNGV. This CDR3 spans 12 amino acids. The CDR3 sequence: CASSLIRVEAFF. The CDR3 DNA follows: TGTGCCAGCAGCTTAATCCGGGTTGAAGCTTTCTTT.

The chain couples TRBV12-2 to TRBJ2-1; the D call TRBD2 from the table was never checked on the DNA. TRBV12-2 is reported as a pseudogene. This CDR3 has 15 residues. This CDR3 is CASRLTSGPYNEQFF. CDR3 nucleotide sequence: TGTGCAAGTCGCTTGACTAGCGGACCCTACAATGAGCAGTTCTTC.

This chain connects TRBV6-5 to TRBJ2-5; 10 nucleotides line up with TRBD2. Germline loops: CDR1 MNHEY, CDR2 SVGAGI. V trimming: 2 bases; J trimming: 2 bases; junction bases outside the gene matches: 5. The CDR3 contains 16 residues. CDR3 protein: CASSYGVAGGQETQYF. For the CDR3, the DNA is TGTGCCAGCAGTTACGGGGTAGCGGGGGGTCAAGAGACCCAGTACTTC.

The chain employs TRBV7-9 and TRBJ1-2; D is unclear. CDR3 length: 15 residues. The V and J ends lost 3 bases and 6 bases respectively, with 17 bases between them. CDR1 is SEHNR and CDR2 is FQNEAQ in the germline V gene (reference sequence). The CDR3 loop reads CASSFTHGSIDGYTF. The CDR3 DNA sequence: TGTGCCAGCAGCTTCACCCACGGGAGTATTGATGGCTACACCTTC.